The present TCR beta chain was sequenced within a study of low-dose radiotherapy and immunotherapy resistance in tumors. CDR3 length: 14 residues. Per the germline V gene, CDR1 is SGHRS and CDR2 is YFSETQ. Trimming cost V 0 bases and J 5 bases, with 9 bases left between them. The sample holds many counts of this clonotype. Both TCRalpha and TCRbeta chains were reverse transcribed with V-gene-specific primers. Over approximately 20 PCR cycles, TCRs were amplified from a constant-region primer and V-primer adapter. TCRdb reanalysed the reads using MiXCR and keeps one entry per CDR3 protein. Here the sample spans under 95,000 distinct CDR3 sequences, roughly 17% being singletons. Time point denoted: after trial treatment. The treatment here: LDRT plus nivolumab, ipilimumab, low-dose cyclophosphamide and aspirin (RACIN trial).

Sequencing was performed on PBMCs, taken after low-dose radiotherapy plus immunotherapy. The clonotype originates from a male donor with prostate cancer. J is TRBJ1-5 and V is TRBV5-1; D not resolved. The DNA for the CDR3 is TGCGCCAGCAGCTTGGACCGGCTCGATCAGCCCCAGCATTTT. It encodes CASSLDRLDQPQHF.